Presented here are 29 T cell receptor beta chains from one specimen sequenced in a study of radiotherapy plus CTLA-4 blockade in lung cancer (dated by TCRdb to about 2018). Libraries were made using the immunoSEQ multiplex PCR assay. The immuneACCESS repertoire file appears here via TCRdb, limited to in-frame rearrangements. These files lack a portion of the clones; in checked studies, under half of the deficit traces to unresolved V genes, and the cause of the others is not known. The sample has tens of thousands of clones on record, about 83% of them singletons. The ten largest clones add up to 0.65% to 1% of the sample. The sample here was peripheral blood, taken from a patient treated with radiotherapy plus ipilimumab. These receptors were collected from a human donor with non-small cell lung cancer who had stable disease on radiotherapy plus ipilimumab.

In DNA form, the CDR3 reads TGTGCCAGCAGTTCGACACAGGGCCTAAGTGGCTACACCTTC. Translation gives CASSSTQGLSGYTF. V gene TRBV6-6 combines with J gene TRBJ1-2; D may be TRBD1 (6 bases). The CDR3 length is 14 residues. V shed 4 bases and J shed 7 bases, with 16 bases lying between them. Germline assignment: CDR1 MNHNY and CDR2 SVGAGI (reference sequence).

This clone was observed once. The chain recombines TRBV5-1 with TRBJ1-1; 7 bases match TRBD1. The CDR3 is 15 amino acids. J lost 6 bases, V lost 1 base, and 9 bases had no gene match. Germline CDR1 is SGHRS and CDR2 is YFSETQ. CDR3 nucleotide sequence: TGCGCCAGCAGCTTGACAGGGGCCCGGGCCCCTGAAGCTTTCTTT. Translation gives CASSLTGARAPEAFF.

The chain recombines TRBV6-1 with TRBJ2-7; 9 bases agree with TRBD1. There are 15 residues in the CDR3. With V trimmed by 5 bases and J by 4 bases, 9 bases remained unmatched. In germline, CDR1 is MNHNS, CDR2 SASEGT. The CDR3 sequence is CASSHGRDRAYEQYF. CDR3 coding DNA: TGTGCCAGCAGTCACGGCCGGGACAGGGCGTACGAGCAGTACTTC.

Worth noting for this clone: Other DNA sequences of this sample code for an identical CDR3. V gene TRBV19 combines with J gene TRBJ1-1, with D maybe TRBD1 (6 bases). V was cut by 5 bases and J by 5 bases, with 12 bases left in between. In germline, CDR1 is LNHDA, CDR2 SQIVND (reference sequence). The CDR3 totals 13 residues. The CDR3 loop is CASSPTGWTEAFF. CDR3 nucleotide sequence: TGTGCCAGTAGTCCGACAGGTTGGACTGAAGCTTTCTTT.

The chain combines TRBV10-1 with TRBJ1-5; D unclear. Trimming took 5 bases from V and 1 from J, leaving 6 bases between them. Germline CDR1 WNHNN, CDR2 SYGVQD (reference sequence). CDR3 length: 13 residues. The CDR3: CASSLDSNQPQHF. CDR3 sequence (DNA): TGCGCCAGCAGTTTGGACAGCAATCAGCCCCAGCATTTT.

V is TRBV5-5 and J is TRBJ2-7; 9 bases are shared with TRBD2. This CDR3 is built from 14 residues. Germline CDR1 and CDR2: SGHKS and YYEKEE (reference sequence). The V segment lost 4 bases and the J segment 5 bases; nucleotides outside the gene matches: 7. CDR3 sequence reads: CASSTLAGEHEQYF. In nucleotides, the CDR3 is TGTGCCAGCAGCACACTAGCGGGCGAACACGAGCAGTACTTC.

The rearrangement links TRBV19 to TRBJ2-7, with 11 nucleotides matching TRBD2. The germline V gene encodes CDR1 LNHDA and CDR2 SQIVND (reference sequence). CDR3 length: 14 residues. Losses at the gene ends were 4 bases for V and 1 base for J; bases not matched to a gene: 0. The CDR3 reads CASSRLAGSYEQYF. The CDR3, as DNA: TGTGCCAGTAGTAGACTAGCGGGGTCCTACGAGCAGTACTTC.

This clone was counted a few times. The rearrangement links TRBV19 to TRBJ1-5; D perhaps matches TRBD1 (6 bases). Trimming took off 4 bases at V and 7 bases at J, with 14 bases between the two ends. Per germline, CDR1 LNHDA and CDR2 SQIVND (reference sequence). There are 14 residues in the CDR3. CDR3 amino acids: CASSRGGQAQPQHF. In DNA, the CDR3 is TGTGCCAGTAGTAGGGGGGGCCAGGCGCAGCCCCAGCATTTT.

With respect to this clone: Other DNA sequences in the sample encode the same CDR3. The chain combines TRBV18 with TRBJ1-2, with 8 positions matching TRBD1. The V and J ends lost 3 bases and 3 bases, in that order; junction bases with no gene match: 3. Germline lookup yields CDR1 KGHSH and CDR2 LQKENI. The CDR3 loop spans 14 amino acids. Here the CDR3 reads CASSPQGADYGYTF. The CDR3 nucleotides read TGTGCCAGCTCACCGCAGGGGGCGGACTATGGCTACACCTTC.

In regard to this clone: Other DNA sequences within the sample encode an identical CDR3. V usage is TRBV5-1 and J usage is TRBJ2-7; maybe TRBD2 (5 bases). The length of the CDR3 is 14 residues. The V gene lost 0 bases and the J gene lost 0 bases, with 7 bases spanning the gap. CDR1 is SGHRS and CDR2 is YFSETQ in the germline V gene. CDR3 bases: TGCGCCAGCAGCTTGGGAGGGAGCTCCTACGAGCAGTACTTC. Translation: CASSLGGSSYEQYF.

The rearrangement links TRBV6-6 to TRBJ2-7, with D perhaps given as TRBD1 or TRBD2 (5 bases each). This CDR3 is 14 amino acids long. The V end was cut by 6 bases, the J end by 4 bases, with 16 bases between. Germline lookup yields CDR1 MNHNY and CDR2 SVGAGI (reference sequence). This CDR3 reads CASSFPGAGYEQYF. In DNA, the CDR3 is TGTGCCAGCAGCTTCCCCGGGGCCGGGTACGAGCAGTACTTC.

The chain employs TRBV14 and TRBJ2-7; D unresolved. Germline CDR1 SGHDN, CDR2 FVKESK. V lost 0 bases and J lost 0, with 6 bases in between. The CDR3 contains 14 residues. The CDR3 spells CASSQERVSYEQYF. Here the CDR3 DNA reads TGTGCCAGCAGCCAAGAACGTGTCTCCTACGAGCAGTACTTC.

CDR3 nucleotides: TGCGCCAGCAGCAACAGTGGGGGGACTAAAGCTTTCTTT. It codes for CASSNSGGTKAFF. The rearrangement uses TRBV5-1 and TRBJ1-1, with D possibly being TRBD1 (5 bases). V lost 4 bases, J lost 9 bases, and 16 bases lay in between. The germline CDR1 and CDR2 sequences are SGHRS and YFSETQ. This CDR3 has 13 residues.

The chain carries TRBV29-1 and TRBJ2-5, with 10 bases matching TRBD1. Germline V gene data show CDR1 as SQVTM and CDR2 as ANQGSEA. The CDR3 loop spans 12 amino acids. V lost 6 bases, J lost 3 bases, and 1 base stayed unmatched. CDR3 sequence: CSVGQGKETQYF. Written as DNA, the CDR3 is TGCAGCGTGGGACAGGGGAAAGAGACCCAGTACTTC.

Written as DNA, the CDR3 is TGTGCCAGCATCGAGCTCCCGGGGGGGGGTCAAGAGACCCAGTACTTC. Translation gives CASIELPGGGQETQYF. V usage is TRBV7-8 and J usage is TRBJ2-5; 8 bases agree with TRBD2. Losses at the gene ends were 7 bases for V and 2 bases for J; bases not matched to a gene: 12. The germline CDR1 and CDR2 sequences are SGHVS and FQNEAQ. The CDR3 is 16 residues long.

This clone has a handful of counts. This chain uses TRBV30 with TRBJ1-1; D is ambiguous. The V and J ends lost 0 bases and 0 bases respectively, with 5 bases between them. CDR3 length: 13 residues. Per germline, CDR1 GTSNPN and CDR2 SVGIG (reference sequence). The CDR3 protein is CAWSVGMNTEAFF. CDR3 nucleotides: TGTGCCTGGAGTGTGGGTATGAACACTGAAGCTTTCTTT.

The CDR3 loop is CASSVEGGGAGDTQYF. CDR3 nucleotide sequence: TGTGCCAGCAGCGTAGAGGGCGGGGGGGCCGGAGATACGCAGTATTTT. The chain is built from TRBV9 and TRBJ2-3; 9 positions agree with TRBD2. The V segment lost 0 bases and the J segment 5 bases; nucleotides outside the gene matches: 7. The CDR3 is 16 amino acids. Looked up from germline, CDR1 is SGDLS and CDR2 is YYNGEE.

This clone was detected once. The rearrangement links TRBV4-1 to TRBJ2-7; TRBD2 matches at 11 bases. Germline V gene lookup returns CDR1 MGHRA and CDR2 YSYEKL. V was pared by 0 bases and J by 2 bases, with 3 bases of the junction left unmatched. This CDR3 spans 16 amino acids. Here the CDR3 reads CASSQDSGRGPYEQYF. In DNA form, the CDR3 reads TGCGCCAGCAGCCAAGATAGCGGGAGGGGCCCCTACGAGCAGTACTTC.

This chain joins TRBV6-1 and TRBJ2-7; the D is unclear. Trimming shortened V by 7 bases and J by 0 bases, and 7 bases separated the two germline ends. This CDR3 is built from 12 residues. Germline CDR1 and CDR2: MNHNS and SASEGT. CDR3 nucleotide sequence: TGTGCCAGCAAGGATATCTCCTACGAGCAGTACTTC. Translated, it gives CASKDISYEQYF.

The CDR3 sequence is CASSNSNSPLHF. CDR3 DNA sequence: TGTGCCAGCAGCAACAGTAATTCACCCCTCCACTTT. This chain connects TRBV6-6 to TRBJ1-6; D unresolved. The ends were cut back, 6 bases at V and 6 bases at J, with 6 bases in the middle. The CDR3 consists of 12 residues. Germline values: CDR1 MNHNY, CDR2 SVGAGI (reference sequence).

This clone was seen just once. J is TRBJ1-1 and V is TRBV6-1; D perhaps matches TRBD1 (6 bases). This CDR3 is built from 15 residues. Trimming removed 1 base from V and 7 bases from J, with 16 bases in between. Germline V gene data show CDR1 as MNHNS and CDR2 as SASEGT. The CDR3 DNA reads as TGTGCCAGCAGTGAAGGGCCTGGGGGGCGTATTGAAGCTTTCTTT. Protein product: CASSEGPGGRIEAFF.

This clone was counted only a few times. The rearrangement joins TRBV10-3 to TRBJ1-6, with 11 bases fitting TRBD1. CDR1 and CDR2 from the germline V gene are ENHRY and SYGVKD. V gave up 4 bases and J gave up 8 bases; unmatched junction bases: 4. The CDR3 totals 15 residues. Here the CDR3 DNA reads TGTGCCATCAGTGTTCTGGGACAGGGGGATTCACCCCTCCACTTT. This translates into CAISVLGQGDSPLHF.

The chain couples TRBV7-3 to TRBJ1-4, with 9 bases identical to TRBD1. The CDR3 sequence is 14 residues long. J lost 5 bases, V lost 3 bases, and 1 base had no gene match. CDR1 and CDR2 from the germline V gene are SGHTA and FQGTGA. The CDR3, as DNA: TGTGCCAGCAGCTTGGGACAGGGAAATGAAAAACTGTTTTTT. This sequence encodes CASSLGQGNEKLFF.

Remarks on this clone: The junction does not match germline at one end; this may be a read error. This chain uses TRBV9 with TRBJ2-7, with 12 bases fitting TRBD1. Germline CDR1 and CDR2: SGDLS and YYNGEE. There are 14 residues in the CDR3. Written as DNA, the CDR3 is TGTGCCAGCAGCAAGGGACAGGGGGCCTACGAGCGGTACTTC. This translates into CASSKGQGAYERYF.

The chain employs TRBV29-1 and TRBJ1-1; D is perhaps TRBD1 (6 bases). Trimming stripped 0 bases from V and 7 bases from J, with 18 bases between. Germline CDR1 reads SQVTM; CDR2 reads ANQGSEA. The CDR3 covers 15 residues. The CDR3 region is CSVEDPPGQRIEAFF. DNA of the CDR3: TGCAGCGTTGAAGACCCTCCTGGACAGAGGATTGAAGCTTTCTTT.

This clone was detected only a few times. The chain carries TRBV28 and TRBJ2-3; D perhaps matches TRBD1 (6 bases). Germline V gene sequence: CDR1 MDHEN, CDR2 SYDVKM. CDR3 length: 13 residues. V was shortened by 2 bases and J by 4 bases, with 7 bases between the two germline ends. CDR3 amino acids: CASSLGGPDTQYF. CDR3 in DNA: TGTGCCAGCAGTTTAGGGGGCCCAGATACGCAGTATTTT.

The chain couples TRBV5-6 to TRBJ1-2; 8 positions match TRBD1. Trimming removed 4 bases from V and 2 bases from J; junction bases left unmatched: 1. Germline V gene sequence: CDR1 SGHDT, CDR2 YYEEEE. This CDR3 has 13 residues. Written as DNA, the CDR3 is TGTGCCAGCAGCCGGACAGGGAACTATGGCTACACCTTC. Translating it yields CASSRTGNYGYTF.

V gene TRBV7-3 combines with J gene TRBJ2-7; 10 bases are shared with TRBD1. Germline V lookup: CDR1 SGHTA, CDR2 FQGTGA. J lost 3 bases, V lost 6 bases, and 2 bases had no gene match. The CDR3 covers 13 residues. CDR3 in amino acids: CASSRDRGYEQYF. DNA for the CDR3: TGTGCCAGCAGTCGGGACAGGGGCTACGAGCAGTACTTC. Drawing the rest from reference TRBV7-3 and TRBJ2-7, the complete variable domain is GAGVSQTPSNKVTEKGKYVELRCDPISGHTALYWYRQSLGQGPEFLIYFQGTGAADDSGLPNDRFFAVRPEGSVSTLKIQRTERGDSAVYLCASSRDRGYEQYFGPGTRLTVT.

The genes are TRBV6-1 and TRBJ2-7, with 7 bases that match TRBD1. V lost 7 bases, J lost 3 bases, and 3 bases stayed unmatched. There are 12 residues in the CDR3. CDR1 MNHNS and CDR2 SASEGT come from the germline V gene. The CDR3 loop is CASTDRFYEQYF. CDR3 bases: TGTGCCAGCACGGACAGGTTCTACGAGCAGTACTTC.